The clone carrying this T cell receptor beta chain was counted between two and nine times. The antigen is undetermined. The data are from a study of T cells after yellow fever vaccination. The study's findings and limits: Abundant clonotypes from the bulk population could have been carried over as contaminants into FACS-sorted repertoires. After the booster, roughly 96% of CD4 and roughly nine tenths of CD8 primary-response clones were re-detected. CD4 and CD8 compartments shared a small share of clonotypes, likely from convergent recombination.

V lost 6 bases and J lost 3; bases outside the gene matches: 6. This CDR3 region has 15 residues. TCRdb itself ran the 5' RACE reads through MiXCR, one entry per CDR3 protein. Among under 700,000 distinct CDR3 sequences, 17% were seen once, and the ten largest hold roughly 17%. The V gene is TRBV12-3 or TRBV12-4, the J gene TRBJ2-2, with TRBD1 matching over 8 bases. The sequence derives from a man aged 18 to 29 who received the YFV17D yellow fever vaccine. The material was PBMCs, obtained around 5 days after the first yellow fever vaccination. The DNA for the CDR3 is TGTGCCAGCAGCCGCGGGACAGGCCACACCGGGGAGCTGTTTTTT. It specifies CASSRGTGHTGELFF.